Reported below is one T cell receptor beta chain. The data are from a study of shared clonotypes between healthy human individuals. Profiled with immunoSEQ multiplex PCR; TCRdb holds only in-frame clones, not every one. In the table there are roughly 2.5 million clones, more than 90% of which are singletons. A CD45RA+ naive subset and a CD45RA-negative memory subset were split from CD4+ cells. Specimen: naive CD4+ T cells sorted from blood. Subset given: CD45RA+ positively selected. This receptor was identified in a man younger than 35 in good health.

The DNA for the CDR3 is TGCGCCAGCAGCTTAGGACTAGCGGGGAAGCAAGAGACCCAGTACTTC. Protein product: CASSLGLAGKQETQYF. The chain has TRBV5-1 and TRBJ2-5; 12 positions match TRBD2. Germline V gives CDR1 SGHRS, CDR2 YFSETQ. After removal of 2 bases from V and 2 bases from J, the junction contained 4 bases not matched to a gene. The CDR3 totals 16 residues.